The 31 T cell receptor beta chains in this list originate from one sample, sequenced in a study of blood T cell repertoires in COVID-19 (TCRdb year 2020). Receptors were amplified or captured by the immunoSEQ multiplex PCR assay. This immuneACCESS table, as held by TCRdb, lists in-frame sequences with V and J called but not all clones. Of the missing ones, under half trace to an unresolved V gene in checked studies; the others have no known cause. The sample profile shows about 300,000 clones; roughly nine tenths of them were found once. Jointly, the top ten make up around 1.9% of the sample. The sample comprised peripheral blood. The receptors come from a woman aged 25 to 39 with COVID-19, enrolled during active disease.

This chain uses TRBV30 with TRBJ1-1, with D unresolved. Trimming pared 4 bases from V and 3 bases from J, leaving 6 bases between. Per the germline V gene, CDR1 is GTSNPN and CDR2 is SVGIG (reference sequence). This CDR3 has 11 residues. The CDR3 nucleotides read TGTGCCTGGAACAGCCACACTGAAGCTTTCTTT. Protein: CAWNSHTEAFF.

The chain's CDR3 is CASTGGQENRDTQYF. CDR3 coding DNA: TGTGCCAGCACCGGAGGGCAGGAAAACCGAGATACGCAGTATTTT. The V call is TRBV7-2, the J call TRBJ2-3; D possibly corresponds to TRBD2 (6 bases). The V gene lost 7 bases and the J gene lost 5 bases, with 19 bases spanning the gap. CDR3 length equals 15 residues. In germline, CDR1 is SGHTA, CDR2 FQGNSA.

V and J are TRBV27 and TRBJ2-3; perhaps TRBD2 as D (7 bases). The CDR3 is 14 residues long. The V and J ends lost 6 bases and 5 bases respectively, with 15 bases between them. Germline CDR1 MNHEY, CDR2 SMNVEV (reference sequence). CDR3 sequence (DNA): TGTGCCAGCAGGGCGGGGGCGCAAGTAGATACGCAGTATTTT. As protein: CASRAGAQVDTQYF.

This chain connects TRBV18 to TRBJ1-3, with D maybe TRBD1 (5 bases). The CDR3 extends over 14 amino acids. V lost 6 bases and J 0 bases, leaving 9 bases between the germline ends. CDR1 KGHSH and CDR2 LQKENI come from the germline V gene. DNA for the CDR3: TGTGCCAGCTCGACAGCCTCCTCTGGAAACACCATATATTTT. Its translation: CASSTASSGNTIYF.

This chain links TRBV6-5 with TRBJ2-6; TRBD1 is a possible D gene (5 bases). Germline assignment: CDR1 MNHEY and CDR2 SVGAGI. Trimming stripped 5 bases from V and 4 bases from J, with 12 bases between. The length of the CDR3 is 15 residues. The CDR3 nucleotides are TGTGCCAGCAGTATCTCAGGGCCCGGGGCCAACGTCCTGACTTTC. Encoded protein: CASSISGPGANVLTF.

The CDR3 DNA sequence: TGTGCCAGCAGATCGAGGGAAAACTATGGCTACACCTTC. It yields the protein CASRSRENYGYTF. This chain uses TRBV6-6 with TRBJ1-2; D ambiguous. The germline gives CDR1 MNHNY, CDR2 SVGAGI (reference sequence). The CDR3 totals 13 residues. Trimming shortened V by 6 bases and J by 2 bases, and 10 bases separated the two germline ends.

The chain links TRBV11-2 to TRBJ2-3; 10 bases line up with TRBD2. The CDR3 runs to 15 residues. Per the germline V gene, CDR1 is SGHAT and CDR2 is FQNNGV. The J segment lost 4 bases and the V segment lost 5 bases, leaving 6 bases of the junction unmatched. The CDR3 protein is CASSPGLALPDTQYF. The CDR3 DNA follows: TGTGCCAGCAGCCCGGGACTAGCGTTGCCAGATACGCAGTATTTT. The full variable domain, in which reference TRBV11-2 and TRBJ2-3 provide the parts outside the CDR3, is EAGVAQSPRYKIIEKRQSVAFWCNPISGHATLYWYQQILGQGPKLLIQFQNNGVVDDSQLPKDRFSAERLKGVDSTLKIQPAKLEDSAVYLCASSPGLALPDTQYFGPGTRLTVL.

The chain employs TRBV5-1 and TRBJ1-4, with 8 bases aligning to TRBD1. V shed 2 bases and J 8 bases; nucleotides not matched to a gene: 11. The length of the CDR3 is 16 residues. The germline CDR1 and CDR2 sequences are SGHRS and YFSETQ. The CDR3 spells CASSFQGQGRGEKLFF. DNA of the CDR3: TGCGCCAGCAGCTTCCAAGGACAGGGTAGAGGCGAAAAACTGTTTTTT.

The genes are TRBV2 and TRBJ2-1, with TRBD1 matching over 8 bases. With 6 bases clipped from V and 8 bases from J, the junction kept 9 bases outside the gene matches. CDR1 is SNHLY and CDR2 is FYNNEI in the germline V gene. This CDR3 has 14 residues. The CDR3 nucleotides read TGTGCCAGCAGCAGGGCAGGGGGCTTGGATGAGCAGTTCTTC. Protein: CASSRAGGLDEQFF.

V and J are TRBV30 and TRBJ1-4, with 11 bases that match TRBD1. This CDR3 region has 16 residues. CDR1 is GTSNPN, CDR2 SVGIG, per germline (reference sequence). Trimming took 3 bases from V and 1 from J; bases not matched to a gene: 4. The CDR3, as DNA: TGTGCCTGGAGCCCGGACAGGGGGCGAACTAATGAAAAACTGTTTTTT. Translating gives CAWSPDRGRTNEKLFF.

CDR3 sequence: CASSATGVRNTEAFF. The CDR3 coding sequence is TGTGCCAGCAGTGCGACAGGGGTAAGGAACACTGAAGCTTTCTTT. The chain carries TRBV25-1 and TRBJ1-1, with TRBD1 identical over 8 bases. V shed 4 bases and J 1 base; nucleotides not matched to a gene: 5. Germline CDR1 MGHDK, CDR2 SYGVNS. This CDR3 is 15 amino acids long.

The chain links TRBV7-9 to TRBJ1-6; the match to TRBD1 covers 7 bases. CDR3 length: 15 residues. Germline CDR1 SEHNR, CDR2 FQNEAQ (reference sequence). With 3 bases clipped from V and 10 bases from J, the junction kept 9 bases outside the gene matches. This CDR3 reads CASSFDRQGSSPLHF. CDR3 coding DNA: TGTGCCAGCAGCTTTGACAGACAGGGCAGCTCACCCCTCCACTTT.

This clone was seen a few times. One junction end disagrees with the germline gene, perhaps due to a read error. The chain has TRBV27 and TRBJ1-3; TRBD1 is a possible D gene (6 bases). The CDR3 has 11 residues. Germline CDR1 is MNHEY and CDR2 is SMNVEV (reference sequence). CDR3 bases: TGTGCCAGCAACCCGGGACACGTCGGATTATTT. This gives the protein CASNPGHVGLF.

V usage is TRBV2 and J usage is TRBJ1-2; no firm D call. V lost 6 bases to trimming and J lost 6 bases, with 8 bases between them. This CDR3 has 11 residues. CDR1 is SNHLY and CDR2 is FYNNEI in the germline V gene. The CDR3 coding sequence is TGTGCCAGCAGCGGGGAGGATGGCTACACCTTC. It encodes CASSGEDGYTF.

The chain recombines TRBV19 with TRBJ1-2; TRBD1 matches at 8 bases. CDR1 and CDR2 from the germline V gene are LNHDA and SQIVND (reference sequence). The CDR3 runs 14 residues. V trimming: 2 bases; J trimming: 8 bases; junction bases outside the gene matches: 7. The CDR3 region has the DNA TGTGCCAGTAGTATATCCCAGGGGGCGAGAGGCTACACCTTC. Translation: CASSISQGARGYTF.

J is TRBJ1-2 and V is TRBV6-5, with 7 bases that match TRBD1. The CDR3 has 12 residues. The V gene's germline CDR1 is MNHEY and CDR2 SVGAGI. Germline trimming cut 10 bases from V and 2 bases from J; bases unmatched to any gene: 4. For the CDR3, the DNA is TGTGCCACCCAGACAGGGAACTATGGCTACACCTTC. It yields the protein CATQTGNYGYTF.

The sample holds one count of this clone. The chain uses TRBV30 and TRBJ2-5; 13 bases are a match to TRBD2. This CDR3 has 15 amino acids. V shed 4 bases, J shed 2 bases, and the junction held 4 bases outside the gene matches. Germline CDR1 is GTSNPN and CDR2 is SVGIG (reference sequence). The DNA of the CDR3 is TGTGCCTGGACAAAGGGACTAGCGGGGCAAGAGACCCAGTACTTC. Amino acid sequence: CAWTKGLAGQETQYF.

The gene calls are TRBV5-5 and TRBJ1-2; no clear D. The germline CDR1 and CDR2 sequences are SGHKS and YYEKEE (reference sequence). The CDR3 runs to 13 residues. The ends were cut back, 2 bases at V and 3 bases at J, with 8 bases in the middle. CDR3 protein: CASSFGPYYGYTF. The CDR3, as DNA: TGTGCCAGCAGCTTTGGCCCGTACTATGGCTACACCTTC.

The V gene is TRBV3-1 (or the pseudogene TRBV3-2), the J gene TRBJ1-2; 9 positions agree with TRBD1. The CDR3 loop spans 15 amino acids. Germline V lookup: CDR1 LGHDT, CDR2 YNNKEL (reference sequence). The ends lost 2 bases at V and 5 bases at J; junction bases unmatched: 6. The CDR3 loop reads CASSQNTGGAYGYTF. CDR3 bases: TGTGCCAGCAGCCAAAATACAGGGGGCGCGTATGGCTACACCTTC.

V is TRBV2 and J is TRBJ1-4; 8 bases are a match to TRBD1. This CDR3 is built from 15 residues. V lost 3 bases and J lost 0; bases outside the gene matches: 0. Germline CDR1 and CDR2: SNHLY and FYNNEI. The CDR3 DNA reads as TGTGCCAGCAGTGAGGACAGGGCAACTAATGAAAAACTGTTTTTT. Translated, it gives CASSEDRATNEKLFF.

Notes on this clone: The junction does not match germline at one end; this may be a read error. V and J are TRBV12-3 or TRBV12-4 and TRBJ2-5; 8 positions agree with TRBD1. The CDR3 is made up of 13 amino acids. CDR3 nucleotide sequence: TGTGCCAGCAGTTTCCGCGATGGGACAGGTTTTGACTTC. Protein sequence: CASSFRDGTGFDF.

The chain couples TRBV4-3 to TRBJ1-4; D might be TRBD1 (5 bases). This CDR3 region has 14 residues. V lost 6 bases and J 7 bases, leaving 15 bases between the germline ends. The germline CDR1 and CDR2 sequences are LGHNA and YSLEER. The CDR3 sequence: CASRGRGHAEKLFF. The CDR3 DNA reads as TGCGCCAGCAGGGGTAGGGGCCATGCTGAAAAACTGTTTTTT.

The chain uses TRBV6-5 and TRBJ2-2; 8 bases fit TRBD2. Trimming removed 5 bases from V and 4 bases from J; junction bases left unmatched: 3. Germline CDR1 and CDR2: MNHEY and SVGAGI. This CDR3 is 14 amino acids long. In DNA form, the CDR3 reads TGTGCCAGCAGTCGGGGGGGAAGCACCGGGGAGCTGTTTTTT. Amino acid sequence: CASSRGGSTGELFF.

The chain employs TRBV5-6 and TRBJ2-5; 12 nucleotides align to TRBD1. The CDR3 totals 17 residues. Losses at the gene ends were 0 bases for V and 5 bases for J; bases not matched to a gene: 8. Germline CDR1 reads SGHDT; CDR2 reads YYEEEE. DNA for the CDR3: TGTGCCAGCAGCTTGGTAGGGACAGGGGGCGCGTGGGAGACCCAGTACTTC. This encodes CASSLVGTGGAWETQYF.

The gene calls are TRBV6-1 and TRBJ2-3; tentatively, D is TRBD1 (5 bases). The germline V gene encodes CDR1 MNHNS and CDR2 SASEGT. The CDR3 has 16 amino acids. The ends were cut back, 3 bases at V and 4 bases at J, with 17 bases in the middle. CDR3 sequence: CASSDRARVSPDTQYF. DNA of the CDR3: TGTGCCAGCAGTGATAGGGCCAGGGTGTCGCCAGATACGCAGTATTTT.

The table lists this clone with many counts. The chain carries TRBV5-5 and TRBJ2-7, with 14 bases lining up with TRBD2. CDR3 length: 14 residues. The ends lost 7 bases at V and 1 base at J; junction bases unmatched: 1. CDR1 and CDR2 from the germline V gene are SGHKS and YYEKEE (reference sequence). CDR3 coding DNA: TGTGCCAGCCGGACTAGCGGGGGGTCCTACGAGCAGTACTTC. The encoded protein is CASRTSGGSYEQYF.

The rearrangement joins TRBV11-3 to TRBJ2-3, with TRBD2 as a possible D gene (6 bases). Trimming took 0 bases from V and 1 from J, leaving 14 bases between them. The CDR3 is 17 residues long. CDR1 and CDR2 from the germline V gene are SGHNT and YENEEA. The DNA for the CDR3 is TGTGCCAGCAGCTTAGAGGGCCGGGGAGGAGGCACAGATACGCAGTATTTT. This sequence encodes CASSLEGRGGGTDTQYF.

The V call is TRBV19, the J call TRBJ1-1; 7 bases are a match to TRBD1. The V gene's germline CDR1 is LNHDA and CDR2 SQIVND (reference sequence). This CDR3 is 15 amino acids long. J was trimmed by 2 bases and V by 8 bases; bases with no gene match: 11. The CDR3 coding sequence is TGTGCCAGTGTAGCTCTGGGACAGTCCAACACTGAAGCTTTCTTT. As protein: CASVALGQSNTEAFF.

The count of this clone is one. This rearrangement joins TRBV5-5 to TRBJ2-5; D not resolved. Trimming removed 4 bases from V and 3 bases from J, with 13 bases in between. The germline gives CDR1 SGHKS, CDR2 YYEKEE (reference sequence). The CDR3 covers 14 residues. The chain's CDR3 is CASSHFPLEETQYF. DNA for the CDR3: TGTGCCAGCAGCCACTTCCCTTTAGAAGAGACCCAGTACTTC.

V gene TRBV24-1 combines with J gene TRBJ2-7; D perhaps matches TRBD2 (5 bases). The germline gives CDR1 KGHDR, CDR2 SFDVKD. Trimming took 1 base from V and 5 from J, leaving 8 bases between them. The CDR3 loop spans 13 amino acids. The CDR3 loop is CATSDLRGNEQYF. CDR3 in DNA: TGTGCCACCAGTGATTTACGGGGAAACGAGCAGTACTTC.

CDR3 amino acids: CSVRMTGGDSNQPQHF. The CDR3 bases are TGCAGCGTCCGAATGACCGGGGGGGATAGCAATCAGCCCCAGCATTTT. The chain has TRBV29-1 and TRBJ1-5, with D maybe TRBD1 (5 bases). Germline V lookup: CDR1 SQVTM, CDR2 ANQGSEA. The CDR3 is made up of 16 amino acids. V was trimmed by 6 bases and J by 0 bases, leaving 18 bases between them.